The 22 T cell receptor beta chains below all came from one sample that was sequenced in a study of blood T cell repertoires in COVID-19. Assay used: immunoSEQ multiplex PCR; TCRdb lists only in-frame clones, some missing. This table has around 310,000 clones, roughly 86% appearing once. The sample taken for sequencing was PBMCs or T cells enriched from blood (not recorded which). Receptors originate from a woman in her thirties who had recovered from COVID-19.

A single count supports this clone. The CDR3 spells CSARRGAEKLFF. As DNA, the CDR3 is TGCAGCGCCCGACGTGGGGCCGAAAAACTGTTTTTT. The chain employs TRBV29-1 and TRBJ1-4, with D possibly being TRBD1 (5 bases). Trimming took 7 bases from V and 8 from J, leaving 14 bases between them. CDR3 length: 12 residues. Germline assignment: CDR1 SQVTM and CDR2 ANQGSEA. Filled out from reference TRBV29-1 and TRBJ1-4, the complete variable domain reads SAVISQKPSRDICQRGTSLTIQCQVDSQVTMMFWYRQQPGQSLTLIATANQGSEATYESGFVIDKFPISRPNLTFSTLTVSNMSPEDSSIYLCSARRGAEKLFFGSGTQLSVL.

This clone appeared a single time. This sequence joins TRBV19 and TRBJ2-5, with 7 bases matching TRBD2. Germline V gene sequence: CDR1 LNHDA, CDR2 SQIVND (reference sequence). The CDR3 has 18 amino acids. V was clipped by 3 bases and J by 4 bases; unmatched bases: 17. CDR3 coding DNA: TGTGCCAGTAGTATGAGGTTAGCGGGCAATCCAAGTTCAGAGACCCAGTACTTC. This gives the protein CASSMRLAGNPSSETQYF.

The J gene is TRBJ1-4, the V gene TRBV5-1; the match to TRBD1 covers 8 bases. There are 18 residues in the CDR3. Trimming cost V 5 bases and J 4 bases; bases outside gene matches: 16. CDR1 and CDR2 from the germline V gene are SGHRS and YFSETQ. The CDR3 spells CASSRELITGGGNEKLFF. In nucleotides, the CDR3 is TGCGCCAGCAGTCGTGAACTCATAACAGGGGGAGGTAATGAAAAACTGTTTTTT.

The rearrangement links TRBV7-2 to TRBJ1-3; TRBD1 is a possible D gene (6 bases). This CDR3 spans 19 amino acids. Trimming cost V 5 bases and J 0 bases, with 23 bases left between them. Germline V gene sequence: CDR1 SGHTA, CDR2 FQGNSA. The CDR3, as DNA: TGTGCCAGCAGCCATAATAGAGGACAGCGAACTAGCTCTGGAAACACCATATATTTT. Protein product: CASSHNRGQRTSSGNTIYF.

The chain uses TRBV7-9 and TRBJ2-7, with 9 bases fitting TRBD1. Germline loops: CDR1 SEHNR, CDR2 FQNEAQ (reference sequence). The CDR3 extends over 16 amino acids. With V trimmed by 4 bases and J by 5 bases, 12 bases remained unmatched. The CDR3 here is CASSYPPWDRAHEQYF. CDR3 nucleotide sequence: TGTGCCAGCAGCTACCCCCCTTGGGACAGGGCCCACGAGCAGTACTTC.

The gene calls are TRBV2 and TRBJ2-3; D perhaps matches TRBD2 (5 bases). From germline, CDR1 is SNHLY and CDR2 FYNNEI. Trimming removed 5 bases from V and 0 bases from J, with 12 bases in between. This CDR3 has 15 residues. CDR3 sequence (DNA): TGTGCCAGCAGTCAACGGACTTTAAGCACAGATACGCAGTATTTT. Protein sequence: CASSQRTLSTDTQYF.

The chain recombines TRBV7-9 with TRBJ2-4, with a tentative D call TRBD1 (8 bases). The CDR3 extends over 13 amino acids. The germline V gene encodes CDR1 SEHNR and CDR2 FQNEAQ (reference sequence). V lost 5 bases and J 9 bases, leaving 14 bases between the germline ends. CDR3 bases: TGTGCCAGCAGCCAAAACAGGGGGGGCATTCAGTACTTC. Translation: CASSQNRGGIQYF. The complete variable domain, with remaining parts taken from reference TRBV7-9 and TRBJ2-4, reads DTGVSQNPRHKITKRGQNVTFRCDPISEHNRLYWYRQTLGQGPEFLTYFQNEAQLEKSRLLSDRFSAERPKGSFSTLEIQRTEQGDSAMYLCASSQNRGGIQYFGAGTRLSVL.

The chain uses TRBV10-3 and TRBJ2-7; possibly TRBD1 for D (6 bases). The CDR3 is 15 amino acids. Germline values: CDR1 ENHRY, CDR2 SYGVKD. V was trimmed by 6 bases and J by 2 bases, leaving 17 bases between them. The CDR3 DNA sequence: TGTGCCATCAGACCGTCGACAGGACGCGCCTACGAGCAGTACTTC. Translated, it gives CAIRPSTGRAYEQYF.

This chain uses TRBV7-2 with TRBJ2-7; TRBD2 agrees at 9 bases. The CDR3 runs to 16 residues. Germline V CDR1 and CDR2: SGHTA, FQGNSA. Unmatched junction bases numbered 9, after V lost 0 bases and J lost 6 bases. CDR3 loop: CASSLAGLAGRGEQYF. As DNA, the CDR3 is TGTGCCAGCAGCTTAGCCGGGCTAGCGGGACGGGGCGAGCAGTACTTC.

The chain has TRBV7-2 and TRBJ2-1, with TRBD2 matching 9 bases. The J segment lost 0 bases and the V segment lost 3 bases, leaving 0 bases of the junction unmatched. Germline V gene data show CDR1 as SGHTA and CDR2 as FQGNSA. CDR3 length: 15 residues. The CDR3 sequence: CASSFSGSSYNEQFF. The CDR3 nucleotides read TGTGCCAGCAGCTTTAGCGGGAGCTCCTACAATGAGCAGTTCTTC.

V gene TRBV28 combines with J gene TRBJ1-2, with a possible D match to TRBD1 (5 bases). Looked up from germline, CDR1 is MDHEN and CDR2 is SYDVKM. This CDR3 comprises 14 residues. The germline V and J ends were trimmed by 5 bases and 1 base, with 11 bases remaining between them. Here the CDR3 DNA reads TGTGCCAGCAGTCTACCGCAGGGTAACTATGGCTACACCTTC. This encodes CASSLPQGNYGYTF.

J is TRBJ1-2 and V is TRBV10-3, with D unresolved. This CDR3 has 9 residues. V was clipped by 6 bases and J by 6 bases, with 2 bases between them. Per germline, CDR1 ENHRY and CDR2 SYGVKD. The CDR3 DNA reads TGTGCCATCAGCGATGGCTACACCTTC. Translation gives CAISDGYTF.

This clone has only one observation. V usage is TRBV25-1 and J usage is TRBJ2-4; possibly TRBD2 for D (6 bases). Per the germline V gene, CDR1 is MGHDK and CDR2 is SYGVNS. V was pared by 0 bases and J by 11 bases, with 14 bases between. The CDR3 consists of 14 residues. The CDR3 here is CASSEYRGGEFQYF. CDR3 DNA sequence: TGTGCCAGCAGTGAATATCGGGGCGGGGAGTTTCAGTACTTC.

V usage is TRBV3-1 (or the pseudogene TRBV3-2) and J usage is TRBJ2-1; maybe TRBD1 (5 bases). CDR3 length: 18 amino acids. Germline lookup yields CDR1 LGHDT and CDR2 YNNKEL (reference sequence). Trimming took 3 bases from V and 9 from J, leaving 27 bases between them. The CDR3 loop is CASSQQNRVGKGRGEQFF. The CDR3 nucleotides are TGTGCCAGCAGCCAGCAGAATAGAGTGGGCAAGGGTAGGGGTGAGCAGTTCTTC.

The rearrangement uses TRBV19 and TRBJ1-2, with D possibly being TRBD1 (5 bases). This CDR3 has 14 amino acids. Germline assignment: CDR1 LNHDA and CDR2 SQIVND (reference sequence). V lost 8 bases and J lost 11, with 24 bases in between. The CDR3 here is CASSRGGGSSRYTF. The CDR3 DNA follows: TGTGCCAGTTCCCGCGGGGGGGGATCCTCTAGGTACACCTTC.

The rearrangement joins TRBV4-2 to TRBJ2-5, with TRBD2 identical over 9 bases. With 3 bases clipped from V and 7 bases from J, the junction kept 18 bases outside the gene matches. Looked up from germline, CDR1 is LGHNA and CDR2 is YNFKEQ. The CDR3 has 18 residues. The DNA for the CDR3 is TGTGCCAGCAGCCAGGAACTTTATGCGGGAGGGCCGTCGGGGACCCAGTACTTC. As protein: CASSQELYAGGPSGTQYF.

The chain recombines TRBV3-1 (or the pseudogene TRBV3-2) with TRBJ2-3; 9 bases map to TRBD2. CDR3 size: 18 residues. The germline CDR1 and CDR2 sequences are LGHDT and YNNKEL (reference sequence). Trimming at V came to 1 base and at J to 3 bases, leaving 11 bases not matched to a gene. CDR3 sequence: CASSQVLTREGLTDTQYF. The CDR3, as DNA: TGTGCCAGCAGCCAAGTACTTACGCGGGAGGGCCTGACAGATACGCAGTATTTT.

This chain uses TRBV11-2 with TRBJ1-2; no firm D call. The CDR3 sequence is 11 residues long. Germline-derived CDR1 and CDR2 are SGHAT and FQNNGV. V dropped 3 bases and J dropped 6 bases, with 5 bases sitting between them. The CDR3 sequence: CASSFGDGYTF. CDR3 nucleotide sequence: TGTGCCAGCAGCTTCGGGGATGGCTACACCTTC.

The chain joins TRBV6-1 to TRBJ1-5; the D gene is possibly TRBD1 (6 bases). V lost 1 base, J lost 6 bases, and 13 bases lay in between. Germline loops: CDR1 MNHNS, CDR2 SASEGT. This CDR3 comprises 15 residues. CDR3 amino acids: CASSEGWGLGQPQHF. Here the CDR3 DNA reads TGTGCCAGCAGTGAAGGATGGGGGCTCGGTCAGCCCCAGCATTTT.

The chain recombines TRBV7-9 with TRBJ2-1, with 7 bases aligning to TRBD1. Germline values: CDR1 SEHNR, CDR2 FQNEAQ (reference sequence). V shed 5 bases and J 0 bases; nucleotides not matched to a gene: 7. This CDR3 contains 16 residues. The CDR3 region has the DNA TGTGCCAGCAGCCCAGTGGGGACAGTCTCCTACAATGAGCAGTTCTTC. Protein product: CASSPVGTVSYNEQFF.

The chain is built from TRBV6-5 and TRBJ1-6; the D gene is possibly TRBD1 (5 bases). The CDR3 has 15 residues. CDR1 and CDR2 from the germline V gene are MNHEY and SVGAGI. The germline V and J ends were trimmed by 5 bases and 7 bases, with 15 bases remaining between them. The CDR3 loop is CASSRREGGNSPLHF. In DNA form, the CDR3 reads TGTGCCAGCAGTCGCAGGGAGGGTGGGAATTCACCCCTCCACTTT.

V gene TRBV5-1 combines with J gene TRBJ2-1, with 12 bases fitting TRBD2. This CDR3 has 18 amino acids. In germline, CDR1 is SGHRS, CDR2 YFSETQ. V shed 0 bases and J 7 bases; nucleotides not matched to a gene: 11. CDR3 region: CASSLESPSGRAFNEQFF. In DNA, the CDR3 is TGCGCCAGCAGCTTGGAGTCCCCTAGCGGGAGGGCCTTTAATGAGCAGTTCTTC.